These 10 T cell receptor beta chains originate from one sample sequenced in a study of CD8+CD57+ T cells in acquired aplastic anemia. CDR3 and TCR beta VDJ profiling relied on genomic DNA as the template. TCRdb passed the reads through MiXCR, listing each CDR3 protein once. The sample records about 190,000 distinct CDR3 sequences, less than 70% being singletons. Sequenced: sorted CD4+, CD8+, or CD8+CD57+ T cells (not recorded which) from PBMCs. The receptors stem from a human donor in good health, serving as a control.

V usage is TRBV15 and J usage is TRBJ1-5, with 8 bases lining up with TRBD1. V shed 6 bases, J shed 5 bases, and the junction held 9 bases outside the gene matches. CDR3 length: 15 amino acids. Germline CDR1 LNHNV, CDR2 YYDKDF (reference sequence). The CDR3: CATSLDRDVDQPQHF. CDR3 DNA: TGTGCCACCAGTCTGGACAGGGACGTCGATCAGCCCCAGCATTTT.

This clonotype has a count of ten or more. The rearrangement joins TRBV6-5 to TRBJ1-2; TRBD1 agrees at 9 bases. Per the germline V gene, CDR1 is MNHEY and CDR2 is SVGAGI. Trimming removed 4 bases from V and 4 bases from J; junction bases left unmatched: 7. CDR3 length: 15 amino acids. CDR3 loop: CASSSPGQGSYGYTF. The CDR3 DNA reads TGTGCCAGCAGTTCTCCGGGACAGGGAAGCTATGGCTACACCTTC.

This clonotype was found many times. The chain is built from TRBV20-1 and TRBJ1-1; the match to TRBD1 covers 10 bases. Germline V lookup: CDR1 DFQATT, CDR2 SNEGSKA (reference sequence). V dropped 4 bases and J dropped 6; count of bases not matched to a gene: 11. This CDR3 has 15 residues. The CDR3 spells CSATPTGGAWSEAFF. Here the CDR3 DNA reads TGCAGTGCTACCCCGACAGGGGGCGCGTGGTCTGAAGCTTTCTTT.

The chain employs TRBV20-1 and TRBJ2-1; 9 bases match TRBD2. The CDR3 covers 14 residues. Germline-derived CDR1 and CDR2 are DFQATT and SNEGSKA (reference sequence). J was trimmed by 5 bases and V by 7 bases; bases with no gene match: 9. For the CDR3, the DNA is TGCAGTGTGGGCGGGACTAGCATACACAATGAGCAGTTCTTC. Amino acid sequence: CSVGGTSIHNEQFF.

The gene calls are TRBV20-1 and TRBJ1-2; unclear D gene. In germline, CDR1 is DFQATT, CDR2 SNEGSKA (reference sequence). This CDR3 has 13 residues. V was pared by 1 base and J by 8 bases, with 14 bases between. For the CDR3, the DNA is TGCAGTGCTAGAGTGCTAGAACTGTCCGGCTACACCTTC. Translated, it gives CSARVLELSGYTF.

This rearrangement joins TRBV5-1 to TRBJ2-5, with D perhaps matching TRBD1 (6 bases). This CDR3 spans 14 amino acids. Germline CDR1 and CDR2: SGHRS and YFSETQ. V was clipped by 2 bases and J by 2 bases, with 10 bases between them. CDR3 coding DNA: TGCGCCAGCAGCTTCCGGGACAAACAAGAGACCCAGTACTTC. Amino acid sequence: CASSFRDKQETQYF.

The chain's CDR3 is CAISGDRSNQPQHF. The CDR3 DNA reads as TGTGCCATCAGTGGGGACAGATCCAATCAGCCCCAGCATTTT. The chain combines TRBV10-3 with TRBJ1-5; 7 bases align to TRBD1. The CDR3 covers 14 residues. After removal of 4 bases from V and 3 bases from J, the junction contained 3 bases not matched to a gene. CDR1 is ENHRY and CDR2 is SYGVKD in the germline V gene.

CDR3 region: CASRGTDYGYTF. Here the CDR3 DNA reads TGTGCCAGCAGAGGGACGGACTATGGCTACACCTTC. The chain is built from TRBV2 and TRBJ1-2, with D possibly matching TRBD1 (5 bases). Germline CDR1 is SNHLY and CDR2 is FYNNEI. Trimming took 6 bases from V and 3 from J, leaving 8 bases between them. The CDR3 sequence is 12 residues long.

The rearrangement joins TRBV7-7 to TRBJ2-7, with 7 bases fitting TRBD1. The CDR3 has 13 residues. Germline CDR1 SSHAT, CDR2 FNYEAQ (reference sequence). V was pared by 5 bases and J by 5 bases, with 6 bases of the junction left unmatched. The CDR3 sequence is CASSPDRVNEQYF. CDR3 nucleotide sequence: TGTGCCAGCAGCCCAGACAGGGTCAACGAGCAGTACTTC. Using reference TRBV7-7 and TRBJ2-7 for the parts outside the CDR3, the full variable domain is GAGVSQSPRYKVTKRGQDVTLRCDPISSHATLYWYQQALGQGPEFLTYFNYEAQPDKSGLPSDRFSAERPEGSISTLTIQRTEQRDSAMYRCASSPDRVNEQYFGPGTRLTVT.

The chain joins TRBV20-1 to TRBJ1-2, with TRBD1 matching over 8 bases. Germline V CDR1 and CDR2: DFQATT, SNEGSKA (reference sequence). V lost 5 bases to trimming and J lost 4 bases; unmatched junction nucleotides: 3. CDR3 length equals 12 residues. The CDR3: CSARTGGYGYTF. The CDR3 bases are TGCAGTGCTCGAACAGGGGGCTATGGCTACACCTTC.